The clone carrying this T cell receptor beta chain was observed a single time. Other nucleotide sequences from this sample produce the same CDR3. As defined, naive CD8 cells were CD45RO-negative and positively selected for CCR7, with terminally differentiated effector memory CD45RA+ cells excluded. All donors qualified as healthy HIV-negative adults and had experienced no recent acute infections or vaccinations. Sequencing was performed with immunoSEQ multiplex PCR; in TCRdb, only in-frame clones are kept and a portion is missing. The table lists a few million clones, 85% to 95% of them singletons. This specimen belongs to a study of shared clonotypes between healthy human individuals. This receptor was identified in a man between 18 and 29 years old in good health. Some clones in this sample may be carry-over from other donors' samples. Sequenced: naive CD8+ T cells from PBMCs.

For the CDR3, the DNA is TGTGCCAGCAGCGTAGGAAGGACCTACAATGAGCAGTTCTTC. This gives the protein CASSVGRTYNEQFF. V gene TRBV9 combines with J gene TRBJ2-1; no clear D. The CDR3 covers 14 residues. V was shortened by 0 bases and J by 2 bases, with 6 bases between the two germline ends. CDR1 is SGDLS and CDR2 is YYNGEE in the germline V gene.